Below are 3 T cell receptor beta chains sequenced from a single sample in a study of T cells in women clearing cervical HPV infection. Libraries were prepared by immunoSEQ multiplex PCR; TCRdb keeps only in-frame clonotypes and omits some of them. Here the sample table reports under 40,000 clones. The sequencing input was blood buffy coat. The receptors derive from a woman aged 18 to 75 with a cervical HPV16 infection that either progressed to CIN3+ or cleared (not recorded which).

Note on this clone: The read ends 3 residues shy of where the CDR3 ends; the end is completed using the germline J gene. The rearrangement joins TRBV6-2 or TRBV6-3 to TRBJ1-1, with 7 bases lining up with TRBD1. The CDR3 extends over 13 amino acids. Germline V gene sequence: CDR1 MNHEY, CDR2 SVGEGT. With V trimmed by 8 bases and J by 1 base, 4 bases remained unmatched. This chain's CDR3 is CASCHRGNTEAFF. The covered CDR3 bases are TGTGCCAGCTGCCACAGGGGGAACACTGAA.

Concerning this clone: The read falls 3 residues short of the CDR3 end, and the missing part is taken from the germline J gene. This chain links TRBV30 with TRBJ2-4; TRBD1 matches 7 bases. This CDR3 is built from 13 residues. Germline V gene sequence: CDR1 GTSNPN, CDR2 SVGIG (reference sequence). This CDR3 is CAWRTGSAYGQYF. Incomplete CDR3 DNA: TGTGCCTGGAGGACAGGGAGTGCCTATGGT. Full variable domain (outside the CDR3, taken from reference TRBV30 and TRBJ2-4): SQTIHQWPATLVQPVGSPLSLECTVEGTSNPNLYWYRQAAGRGLQLLFYSVGIGQISSEVPQNLSASRPQDRQFILSSKKLLLSDSGFYLCAWRTGSAYGQYFGAGTRLSVL.

Concerning this clone itself: The read falls 3 residues short of the CDR3 end, and the missing part is taken from the germline J gene. V gene TRBV7-8 combines with J gene TRBJ1-1; 7 bases agree with TRBD1. Germline CDR1 and CDR2: SGHVS and FQNEAQ. Trimming removed 5 bases from V and 0 bases from J; junction bases left unmatched: 3. The length of the CDR3 is 14 residues. The DNA read from the CDR3 is TGTGCCAGCAGCCCGACAGGGATGAACACTGAA. It specifies CASSPTGMNTE. The whole CDR3 sequence reads CASSPTGMNTEAFF.